This T cell receptor beta chain originates from a study of blood T cell repertoires in COVID-19. Whole-study context: PBMCs, B-cell-depleted T cells, or T cells provided the cDNA or gDNA that made up the material.

Per the study methods: Researchers report that nucleated cell counts were estimated from reference gene primer amplification. Generated by immunoSEQ multiplex PCR, the TCRdb table keeps only in-frame clones and is missing some. The V and J calls and clone size are taken from that table; D and trimming were inferred from the DNA. The profile shows roughly 250,000 clones, roughly 90% of them singletons. Allocation to cohorts depended on clinical history reported by the participants. The CDR3 is 14 residues long. Germline assignment: CDR1 MDHEN and CDR2 SYDVKM. Trimming shortened V by 2 bases and J by 4 bases, and 10 bases separated the two germline ends.

The clonotype originates from a woman under 40 with acute COVID-19. The genes are TRBV28 and TRBJ2-3, with D tentatively TRBD1 (5 bases). Sequencing was performed on PBMCs or T cells enriched from blood (not recorded which). The CDR3 here is CASSLLGRADTQYF. The CDR3 region has the DNA TGTGCCAGCAGTTTACTGGGCAGGGCAGATACGCAGTATTTT. Looking up the rest from reference TRBV28 and TRBJ2-3 gives the full variable domain: DVKVTQSSRYLVKRTGEKVFLECVQDMDHENMFWYRQDPGLGLRLIYFSYDVKMKEKGDIPEGYSVSREKKERFSLILESASTNQTSMYLCASSLLGRADTQYFGPGTRLTVL.